The 29 T cell receptor beta chains presented below share a single source sample, sequenced in a study of T cell repertoires in cytomegalovirus infection. TCRdb called the reads again in MiXCR, with one record for every CDR3 protein. This sample has under 300,000 distinct CDR3 sequences, with around an eighth found just once. Sequencing used PBMCs. Receptors were obtained from a human donor in good health (CMV status not recorded). Some clones in this sample may be carry-over from other donors' samples.

This clonotype came up many times. This rearrangement joins TRBV28 to TRBJ2-5; 11 bases align to TRBD2. Germline V lookup: CDR1 MDHEN, CDR2 SYDVKM. The CDR3 contains 19 residues. The V segment lost 8 bases and the J segment 5 bases; nucleotides outside the gene matches: 22. CDR3: CASGSESLAGGPGGETQYF. CDR3 DNA sequence: TGTGCCAGCGGATCGGAGTCTTTAGCGGGAGGGCCCGGCGGGGAGACCCAGTACTTC.

This chain connects TRBV5-1 to TRBJ1-5; weak D call: TRBD1 (6 bases). The CDR3 runs to 15 residues. Trimming stripped 4 bases from V and 2 bases from J, with 13 bases between. Germline CDR1 and CDR2: SGHRS and YFSETQ. This chain's CDR3 is CASSLTGLGNQPQHF. The CDR3 DNA is TGCGCCAGCAGCCTTACAGGGCTTGGCAATCAGCCCCAGCATTTT.

In its sample, this clonotype was seen many times. The CDR3 bases are TGTGCCAGCAGCCGACTCCCCGGGACAAACCCCACTGAAGCTTTCTTT. Residues: CASSRLPGTNPTEAFF. The gene calls are TRBV27 and TRBJ1-1; tentative D call: TRBD1 (6 bases). The V and J ends lost 6 bases and 4 bases respectively, with 21 bases between them. The CDR3 covers 16 residues. Germline CDR1 and CDR2: MNHEY and SMNVEV (reference sequence).

The chain carries TRBV12-3 or TRBV12-4 and TRBJ1-1; 9 bases match TRBD1. This CDR3 spans 14 amino acids. V lost 5 bases and J lost 6; bases outside the gene matches: 7. CDR3 residues: CASSVTGGTAEAFF. CDR3 sequence (DNA): TGTGCCAGCAGTGTAACAGGGGGCACCGCTGAAGCTTTCTTT.

The genes are TRBV7-9 and TRBJ1-4; perhaps TRBD1 as D (5 bases). The length of the CDR3 is 15 residues. V dropped 5 bases and J dropped 0 bases, with 10 bases sitting between them. In germline, CDR1 is SEHNR, CDR2 FQNEAQ (reference sequence). The CDR3 DNA sequence: TGTGCCAGCAGCGCCGGGACTTCAACTAATGAAAAACTGTTTTTT. The encoded protein is CASSAGTSTNEKLFF.

This clonotype has at least ten counts. V usage is TRBV20-1 and J usage is TRBJ2-1; D gene unclear. CDR1 and CDR2 (germline): DFQATT, SNEGSKA (reference sequence). The CDR3 consists of 14 residues. The germline V and J ends were trimmed by 1 base and 1 base, with 8 bases remaining between them. Written as DNA, the CDR3 is TGCAGTGCTAGAGGACTCACATCCTACAATGAGCAGTTCTTC. The encoded protein is CSARGLTSYNEQFF.

The chain employs TRBV29-1 and TRBJ2-1, with TRBD2 identical over 11 bases. Germline V gene sequence: CDR1 SQVTM, CDR2 ANQGSEA. The CDR3 sequence is 13 residues long. Trimming at V came to 4 bases and at J to 9 bases, leaving 5 bases not matched to a gene. CDR3 loop: CSVAPSGGIEQFF. CDR3 bases: TGCAGCGTTGCTCCTAGCGGGGGGATTGAGCAGTTCTTC.

In regard to this clonotype: This clone may be a read error of a much larger clone one base away. The chain joins TRBV12-3 or TRBV12-4 to TRBJ1-5; TRBD1 matches 8 bases. This CDR3 is built from 14 residues. V dropped 7 bases and J dropped 6; count of bases not matched to a gene: 8. CDR3 bases: TGTGCCAGCACTTTGACAGGGGAAGGTCAGCCCCAGCATTTT. Protein sequence: CASTLTGEGQPQHF.

This clonotype came up a few times. The chain is built from TRBV29-1 and TRBJ2-3, with TRBD2 identical over 8 bases. CDR3 length: 15 residues. Germline V gives CDR1 SQVTM, CDR2 ANQGSEA. Trimming cost V 5 bases and J 2 bases; bases outside gene matches: 9. Written as DNA, the CDR3 is TGCAGCGTTCATTTCGCGGGAGGAAACACAGATACGCAGTATTTT. Translation gives CSVHFAGGNTDTQYF.

The table lists this clonotype with a few counts. V is TRBV20-1 and J is TRBJ2-5; D is uncertain. The CDR3 is 12 residues long. Germline V CDR1 and CDR2: DFQATT, SNEGSKA (reference sequence). V was clipped by 6 bases and J by 5 bases, with 13 bases between them. CDR3 loop: CSAVLMVETQYF. Written as DNA, the CDR3 is TGCAGTGCCGTCCTGATGGTGGAGACCCAGTACTTC.

The chain uses TRBV4-3 and TRBJ2-5, with TRBD1 as a possible D gene (5 bases). The CDR3 length is 15 residues. CDR1 and CDR2 from the germline V gene are LGHNA and YSLEER. V was shortened by 1 base and J by 3 bases, with 12 bases between the two germline ends. The CDR3 reads CASSQGWGGKETQYF. CDR3 nucleotide sequence: TGCGCCAGCAGCCAAGGGTGGGGCGGTAAAGAGACCCAGTACTTC.

Ten or more counts support this clonotype. This chain joins TRBV27 and TRBJ1-1, with 9 bases identical to TRBD1. Germline values: CDR1 MNHEY, CDR2 SMNVEV (reference sequence). Unmatched junction bases numbered 16, after V lost 0 bases and J lost 5 bases. The CDR3 totals 19 residues. The CDR3 nucleotides read TGTGCCAGCAGTTTATCAGGCCGGGACAGGGCTTCGCAATGGACTGAAGCTTTCTTT. It codes for CASSLSGRDRASQWTEAFF.

At least ten counts were recorded for this clonotype. The chain combines TRBV7-2 with TRBJ1-4; D ambiguous. V was pared by 5 bases and J by 7 bases, with 8 bases between. This CDR3 has 12 amino acids. Looked up from germline, CDR1 is SGHTA and CDR2 is FQGNSA. This CDR3 is CASSEGFEKLFF. The CDR3 region has the DNA TGTGCCAGCAGCGAAGGGTTTGAAAAACTGTTTTTT. Supplemented by reference TRBV7-2 and TRBJ1-4, the full variable domain reads GAGVSQSPSNKVTEKGKDVELRCDPISGHTALYWYRQSLGQGLEFLIYFQGNSAPDKSGLPSDRFSAERTGGSVSTLTIQRTQQEDSAVYLCASSEGFEKLFFGSGTQLSVL.

The table lists this clonotype with many counts. The chain is built from TRBV4-3 and TRBJ1-5; no reliable D call. Per germline, CDR1 LGHNA and CDR2 YSLEER. The CDR3 is 15 amino acids. The germline V and J ends were trimmed by 0 bases and 7 bases, with 13 bases remaining between them. CDR3 protein: CASSQDPGSSQPQHF. For the CDR3, the DNA is TGCGCCAGCAGCCAAGATCCGGGGAGTAGCCAGCCCCAGCATTTT.

This chain joins TRBV20-1 and TRBJ2-7; possibly TRBD2 for D (6 bases). In germline, CDR1 is DFQATT, CDR2 SNEGSKA (reference sequence). This CDR3 spans 12 amino acids. V dropped 0 bases and J dropped 5 bases, with 8 bases sitting between them. CDR3 protein: CSARDRLDEQYF. CDR3 bases: TGCAGTGCTAGAGATCGACTAGACGAGCAGTACTTC.

In its sample, this clonotype was seen many times. This chain joins TRBV7-2 and TRBJ2-2; D may be TRBD1 (5 bases). The CDR3 length is 15 residues. V dropped 1 base and J dropped 3 bases, with 9 bases sitting between them. Per germline, CDR1 SGHTA and CDR2 FQGNSA. CDR3 sequence reads: CASSLDRRDTGELFF. CDR3 DNA: TGTGCCAGCAGCTTAGACAGGAGAGACACCGGGGAGCTGTTTTTT.

There are a few counts of this clonotype. The chain recombines TRBV28 with TRBJ2-3; 8 bases align to TRBD2. The germline V gene has CDR1 MDHEN and CDR2 SYDVKM. This CDR3 spans 17 amino acids. V trimming: 2 bases; J trimming: 3 bases; junction bases outside the gene matches: 10. The CDR3 nucleotides are TGTGCCAGCAGTTTAGGGGTTAGCGGGACCGCAACAGATACGCAGTATTTT. Amino acid sequence: CASSLGVSGTATDTQYF.

This chain links TRBV20-1 with TRBJ2-2, with D tentatively TRBD1 or TRBD2 (5 bases each). Germline V gene data show CDR1 as DFQATT and CDR2 as SNEGSKA (reference sequence). The CDR3 is 14 amino acids. V was clipped by 3 bases and J by 6 bases, with 14 bases between them. The CDR3 DNA reads as TGCAGTGCTAGCCGGCCGGTGGGGGCCGGGGAGCTGTTTTTT. Translating it yields CSASRPVGAGELFF.

This clonotype has only a few counts. This chain links TRBV6-5 with TRBJ2-1; either TRBD1 or TRBD2 may fit D (6 bases each). Trimming shortened V by 8 bases and J by 5 bases, and 22 bases separated the two germline ends. CDR3 length: 16 residues. CDR1 and CDR2 (germline): MNHEY, SVGAGI. The chain's CDR3 is CASAPQGPRGDNEQFF. The CDR3 DNA is TGTGCCAGCGCGCCCCAGGGGCCAAGGGGGGACAATGAGCAGTTCTTC.

In this sample, this clonotype turned up a few times. The chain is built from TRBV29-1 and TRBJ2-3; D possibly corresponds to TRBD2 (5 bases). The germline V gene encodes CDR1 SQVTM and CDR2 ANQGSEA. Trimming removed 7 bases from V and 0 bases from J, with 8 bases in between. This CDR3 has 12 residues. CDR3 bases: TGCAGCGGGAGGCAAAGCACAGATACGCAGTATTTT. It specifies CSGRQSTDTQYF.

At least ten counts were recorded for this clonotype. The V gene is TRBV7-2, the J gene TRBJ2-4; 7 positions agree with TRBD2. With V trimmed by 0 bases and J by 14 bases, 7 bases remained unmatched. In germline, CDR1 is SGHTA, CDR2 FQGNSA. This CDR3 contains 13 residues. The DNA of the CDR3 is TGTGCCAGCAGCTTAGCGGGGAGGGAGGCGGAGTACTTC. Encoded protein: CASSLAGREAEYF.

This clonotype showed up many times. V gene TRBV7-2 combines with J gene TRBJ1-4, with 7 nucleotides matching TRBD1. The length of the CDR3 is 16 residues. J gave up 3 bases and V 1 base, and 5 bases lay outside the gene matches. Germline values: CDR1 SGHTA, CDR2 FQGNSA. The CDR3 sequence is CASSLVKGQPNEKLFF. CDR3 sequence (DNA): TGTGCCAGCAGCTTAGTTAAGGGACAGCCTAATGAAAAACTGTTTTTT.

The J gene is TRBJ2-1, the V gene TRBV10-2; D not resolved. V was clipped by 4 bases and J by 8 bases, with 18 bases between them. CDR1 is WSHSY, CDR2 SAAADI, per germline. The CDR3 consists of 15 residues. CDR3 sequence: CASSVPGYPTDEQFF. In DNA, the CDR3 is TGCGCCAGCAGTGTCCCCGGGTATCCAACGGATGAGCAGTTCTTC.

This clonotype was found many times. The gene calls are TRBV7-6 and TRBJ2-7, with D unclear. CDR1 is SGHVS and CDR2 is FNYEAQ in the germline V gene. V lost 5 bases and J 0 bases, leaving 14 bases between the germline ends. This CDR3 comprises 15 residues. The CDR3 DNA follows: TGTGCCAGCAGCATACACCCGACCCCCTCCTACGAGCAGTACTTC. Translating it yields CASSIHPTPSYEQYF.

There are many counts of this clonotype. The chain is built from TRBV7-8 and TRBJ2-7; 7 bases match TRBD2. The V gene's germline CDR1 is SGHVS and CDR2 FQNEAQ. The trim removed 5 bases at V and 8 bases at J, leaving 6 bases unmatched. This CDR3 has 12 residues. CDR3: CASSRDYNKQYF. In nucleotides, the CDR3 is TGTGCCAGCAGCCGGGACTACAACAAGCAGTACTTC.

This clonotype has at least ten counts. V and J are TRBV6-2 or TRBV6-3 and TRBJ2-5; D remains unclear. The CDR3 is 12 amino acids. Germline loops: CDR1 MNHEY, CDR2 SVGEGT. Trimming left V 7 bases short and J 5 bases short, with 11 bases between. The CDR3 DNA sequence: TGTGCCAGCACGGCCGATCGGGAGACCCAGTACTTC. Protein sequence: CASTADRETQYF.

This clonotype was counted ten times or more. This rearrangement joins TRBV6-2 or TRBV6-3 to TRBJ2-6; tentatively, D is TRBD2 (5 bases). Germline CDR1 and CDR2: MNHEY and SVGEGT. Trimming cost V 3 bases and J 0 bases, with 18 bases left between them. CDR3 length: 19 residues. CDR3 in DNA: TGTGCCAGCAGTTATTTTTCTCCATGGGAGCACTCTGGGGCCAACGTCCTGACTTTC. It is translated as CASSYFSPWEHSGANVLTF.

This clonotype was detected ten times or more. The rearrangement uses TRBV10-3 and TRBJ2-1; 11 nucleotides agree with TRBD1. The V gene's germline CDR1 is ENHRY and CDR2 SYGVKD. V shed 5 bases, J shed 8 bases, and the junction held 11 bases outside the gene matches. CDR3 length: 16 residues. Written as DNA, the CDR3 is TGTGCCATCAGTAGGCGGAGTGGGACAGGGGGTGATGAGCAGTTCTTC. Translating gives CAISRRSGTGGDEQFF.

This clonotype was observed many times. The V call is TRBV25-1, the J call TRBJ2-7; possible D gene TRBD2, 6 bases. This CDR3 contains 14 residues. The V end lost 4 bases, the J end lost 2 bases, and 12 bases lay between the germline ends. Germline loops: CDR1 MGHDK, CDR2 SYGVNS. The CDR3 bases are TGTGCCAGCAGTGGATCCCGGGGGACCTACGAGCAGTACTTC. Its protein is CASSGSRGTYEQYF.